The 17 T cell receptor beta chains presented below share a single source sample, sequenced in a study of blood T cell repertoires in COVID-19. Libraries were prepared by immunoSEQ multiplex PCR; TCRdb keeps only in-frame clonotypes and omits some of them. In the table there are 40,000 to 50,000 clones, 90% of which are singletons. Material: peripheral blood. These receptors all come from a man aged 65 to 85 with acute or convalescent COVID-19.

The chain is built from TRBV28 and TRBJ2-2, with D perhaps TRBD1 (6 bases). CDR3 length equals 16 residues. Germline-derived CDR1 and CDR2 are MDHEN and SYDVKM. V lost 4 bases and J 1 base, leaving 13 bases between the germline ends. The CDR3 loop is CASSSPGTRNTGELFF. CDR3 sequence (DNA): TGTGCCAGCAGTTCGCCTGGGACACGGAACACCGGGGAGCTGTTTTTT.

The chain links TRBV3-1 (or the pseudogene TRBV3-2) to TRBJ1-2; 9 bases line up with TRBD1. The trim removed 3 bases at V and 0 bases at J, leaving 8 bases unmatched. Germline CDR1 and CDR2: LGHDT and YNNKEL (reference sequence). The CDR3 is 17 residues long. The CDR3 region is CASSHSWGQGSNYGYTF. DNA for the CDR3: TGTGCCAGCAGCCATTCCTGGGGACAGGGTTCTAACTATGGCTACACCTTC.

J is TRBJ2-5 and V is TRBV5-1; TRBD2 matches 12 bases. Germline V gene sequence: CDR1 SGHRS, CDR2 YFSETQ. The V and J ends lost 3 bases and 5 bases, in that order; junction bases with no gene match: 8. The CDR3 totals 16 residues. In DNA form, the CDR3 reads TGCGCCAGCAGCTGGGGGACTAGCGGGTTTGGGGAGACCCAGTACTTC. Amino acids: CASSWGTSGFGETQYF.

Only one count was recorded for this clone. This chain uses TRBV5-1 with TRBJ2-1, with TRBD2 matching over 15 bases. The germline V gene has CDR1 SGHRS and CDR2 YFSETQ. J gave up 2 bases and V 3 bases, and 18 bases lay outside the gene matches. CDR3 length: 22 amino acids. CDR3 sequence: CASSSTRWAGLAGGPPYNEQFF. CDR3 in DNA: TGCGCCAGCAGCTCGACCCGTTGGGCGGGACTAGCGGGGGGCCCCCCCTACAATGAGCAGTTCTTC. Based on the CDR3 plus reference TRBV5-1 and TRBJ2-1, the full variable domain is KAGVTQTPRYLIKTRGQQVTLSCSPISGHRSVSWYQQTPGQGLQFLFEYFSETQRNKGNFPGRFSGRQFSNSRSEMNVSTLELGDSALYLCASSSTRWAGLAGGPPYNEQFFGPGTRLTVL.

V usage is TRBV19 and J usage is TRBJ2-4; 7 bases fit TRBD1. In germline, CDR1 is LNHDA, CDR2 SQIVND (reference sequence). The CDR3 runs to 16 residues. The J segment lost 1 base and the V segment lost 2 bases, leaving 5 bases of the junction unmatched. The CDR3 loop is CASSIPGTVAKNIQYF. The CDR3, as DNA: TGTGCCAGTAGTATACCTGGGACAGTGGCCAAAAACATTCAGTACTTC.

The V gene is TRBV24-1, the J gene TRBJ2-5; 7 bases agree with TRBD1. The V and J ends lost 4 bases and 6 bases, in that order; junction bases with no gene match: 7. CDR1 is KGHDR and CDR2 is SFDVKD in the germline V gene. CDR3 length: 14 residues. The CDR3 here is CATSDTRQGQTQYF. In DNA form, the CDR3 reads TGTGCCACCAGTGACACTCGACAGGGACAGACCCAGTACTTC.

The chain uses TRBV19 and TRBJ1-1; D is unresolved. The CDR3 totals 13 residues. CDR1 and CDR2 from the germline V gene are LNHDA and SQIVND (reference sequence). V was clipped by 1 base and J by 5 bases, with 8 bases between them. The CDR3, as DNA: TGTGCCAGTAGTATAGGGCCGTCGACTGAAGCTTTCTTT. As protein: CASSIGPSTEAFF.

This rearrangement joins TRBV30 to TRBJ1-4; TRBD1 might be the D (5 bases). V was shortened by 2 bases and J by 7 bases, with 11 bases between the two germline ends. The germline gives CDR1 GTSNPN, CDR2 SVGIG (reference sequence). The CDR3 runs 13 residues. The CDR3 loop is CAWSRGVTEKLFF. For the CDR3, the DNA is TGTGCCTGGAGTAGGGGCGTAACTGAAAAACTGTTTTTT.

The J gene is TRBJ1-1, the V gene TRBV11-1; 8 positions agree with TRBD1. The CDR3 has 14 residues. The ends lost 3 bases at V and 5 bases at J; junction bases unmatched: 5. Germline V gene sequence: CDR1 SGHAT, CDR2 FQDESV (reference sequence). This chain's CDR3 is CASSLQTGVTEAFF. CDR3 nucleotides: TGTGCCAGCAGCTTGCAGACAGGGGTGACTGAAGCTTTCTTT.

V is TRBV7-2 and J is TRBJ1-2; TRBD1 is a possible D gene (6 bases). The V and J ends lost 5 bases and 1 base respectively, with 14 bases between them. The CDR3 contains 15 residues. Germline V gives CDR1 SGHTA, CDR2 FQGNSA. CDR3 protein: CASSPRQDLNYGYTF. Here the CDR3 DNA reads TGTGCCAGCAGCCCAAGACAGGACCTTAACTATGGCTACACCTTC.

This clone was observed once. The V and J genes are TRBV19 and TRBJ1-3; possibly TRBD1 for D (6 bases). CDR1 is LNHDA and CDR2 is SQIVND in the germline V gene (reference sequence). V was trimmed by 6 bases and J by 6 bases, leaving 15 bases between them. The CDR3 loop spans 14 amino acids. The CDR3 sequence: CASSTWWTVNTIYF. The CDR3, as DNA: TGTGCCAGTAGCACATGGTGGACAGTAAACACCATATATTTT.

This rearrangement joins TRBV15 to TRBJ2-1, with 9 bases lining up with TRBD2. The germline CDR1 and CDR2 sequences are LNHNV and YYDKDF (reference sequence). J was trimmed by 7 bases and V by 8 bases; bases with no gene match: 9. The CDR3 consists of 14 residues. Here the CDR3 DNA reads TGTGCCACCCTTAGCGGGGGAGCCAGGAATGAGCAGTTCTTC. Residues: CATLSGGARNEQFF.

The CDR3 loop reads CASSYSGRPGNTIYF. CDR3 DNA: TGTGCCAGCAGTTACTCGGGCAGGCCTGGAAACACCATATATTTT. The V gene is TRBV6-5, the J gene TRBJ1-3; no definite D call. The V gene's germline CDR1 is MNHEY and CDR2 SVGAGI. The CDR3 has 15 amino acids. V lost 0 bases, J lost 2 bases, and 8 bases lay in between.

This chain links TRBV27 with TRBJ1-1; D might be TRBD1 (5 bases). Germline values: CDR1 MNHEY, CDR2 SMNVEV (reference sequence). The CDR3 loop spans 13 amino acids. V dropped 6 bases and J dropped 11 bases, with 19 bases sitting between them. The CDR3 sequence is CASRIGGQGDAFF. CDR3 nucleotide sequence: TGTGCCAGCAGAATAGGAGGGCAGGGTGATGCTTTCTTT.

This chain joins TRBV5-1 and TRBJ1-2; D is uncertain. Germline assignment: CDR1 SGHRS and CDR2 YFSETQ. This CDR3 spans 14 amino acids. Deletions cut 0 bases from V and 4 bases from J, with 10 bases between. The CDR3 region has the DNA TGCGCCAGCAGCTTGGCCGGCAGGTCCTATGGCTACACCTTC. Translation: CASSLAGRSYGYTF.

CDR3 nucleotides: TGTGCCATCAGCAAAACCCTAGGGGGCACTGAAGCTTTCTTT. It encodes CAISKTLGGTEAFF. The chain combines TRBV10-3 with TRBJ1-1; tentative D call: TRBD1 (6 bases). CDR1 is ENHRY and CDR2 is SYGVKD in the germline V gene. Trimming cost V 6 bases and J 4 bases, with 15 bases left between them. The CDR3 consists of 14 residues.

The gene calls are TRBV10-3 and TRBJ2-5, with D possibly TRBD2 on 6 matching bases. The CDR3 is 13 residues long. The V end was cut by 10 bases, the J end by 2 bases, with 14 bases between. Per germline, CDR1 ENHRY and CDR2 SYGVKD. The CDR3 protein is CATNKGRQETQYF. CDR3 nucleotide sequence: TGTGCCACCAACAAGGGGAGGCAAGAGACCCAGTACTTC.